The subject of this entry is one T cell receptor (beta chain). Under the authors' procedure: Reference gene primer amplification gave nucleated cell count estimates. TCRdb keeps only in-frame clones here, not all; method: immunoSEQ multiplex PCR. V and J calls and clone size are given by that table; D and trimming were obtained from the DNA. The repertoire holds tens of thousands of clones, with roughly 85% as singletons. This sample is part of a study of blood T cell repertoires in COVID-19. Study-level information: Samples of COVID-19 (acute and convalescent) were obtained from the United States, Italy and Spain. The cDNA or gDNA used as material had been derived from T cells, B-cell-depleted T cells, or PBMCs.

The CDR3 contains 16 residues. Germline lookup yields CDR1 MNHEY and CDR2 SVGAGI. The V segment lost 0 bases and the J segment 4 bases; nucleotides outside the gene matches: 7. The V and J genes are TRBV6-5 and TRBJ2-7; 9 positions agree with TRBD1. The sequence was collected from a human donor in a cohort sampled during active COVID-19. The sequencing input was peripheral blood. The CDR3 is CASSYSTGGPWYEQYF. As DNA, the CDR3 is TGTGCCAGCAGTTACTCGACAGGGGGGCCATGGTACGAGCAGTACTTC.